A selection of T cell receptor beta chains follows, all from one sample in a study of blood T cells in healthy people across ages. MiXCR, run by TCRdb on the 5' RACE reads, gives a single entry per CDR3 protein. The table lists under 800,000 distinct CDR3 sequences, roughly 47% of them singletons. The specimen was blood. Receptors originate from a woman aged 55-75 years in good health. Each CDR3 is given without its conserved first and last residue. D genes are given only for firm matches. For some rows the clone size is stated as once, few or many, or as a class when expanded; others skip it.

CDR3	size	V	J	D
AWSAETSNQPQH	-	TRBV30	TRBJ1-5	-
ASSRGASISGANVLT	-	TRBV7-9	TRBJ2-6	-
ASSQELAGGPYTQY	-	TRBV3-1	TRBJ2-3	TRBD2
ATSTTVEDLAGNGETQY	few	TRBV24-1	TRBJ2-5	-
SARNAQGPEGYT	-	TRBV20-1	TRBJ1-2	-
ASSEVGASFDEQY	-	TRBV25-1	TRBJ2-5	-
ASSSRMGRETQY	-	TRBV27	-	-
ASSLFGTSIGEQY	-	TRBV7-2	TRBJ2-7	TRBD2
ASSQRTSRETQY	once	TRBV3-1	-	TRBD2
ACSPLRDHYEQY	-	TRBV3-1	TRBJ2-7	-
SGEAGQETQY	-	TRBV29-1	TRBJ2-5	-
SGQGRYTEAF	many	TRBV29-1	TRBJ1-1	-
ASSTAGGRTYEQY	-	TRBV12-3/TRBV12-4	TRBJ2-7	TRBD2
ASSFRGNYGYT	few	TRBV12-3/TRBV12-4	TRBJ1-2	-
ASSPLGTTGELF	-	TRBV7-3	TRBJ2-2	-
ATSREPGQRSNEQF	few	TRBV15	TRBJ2-1	TRBD1
ASSQVGSAGDLRSADTQY	-	TRBV4-2	TRBJ2-3	TRBD2
ASSSMGLGNQPQH	few	TRBV7-2	TRBJ1-5	-
ASFRVNTDTQY	-	TRBV18	TRBJ2-3	-
ASNPGTSSHEQY	-	TRBV3-1	-	TRBD2
SARLSGGAETQY	many	TRBV20-1	TRBJ2-5	TRBD1
ASSKGPNYGYT	many	TRBV11-1	TRBJ1-2	-
ASSEGQRNYGYT	many	TRBV6-1	TRBJ1-2	-
ASSPFIGRDEQY	-	TRBV7-2	-	-
ASSRGLRTDRSNYGYT	many	TRBV7-9	TRBJ1-2	TRBD1
ASSQEDRGYGYT	few	TRBV3-1	TRBJ1-2	TRBD1
ASSLGGFPHNEQF	few	TRBV12-3/TRBV12-4	TRBJ2-1	-
ASSLQGAGETQY	many	TRBV2	TRBJ2-5	TRBD1
AGSIGEGYGYT	-	TRBV25-1	TRBJ1-2	-
ASSVGQAAYTEAF	-	TRBV9	TRBJ1-1	TRBD1
ASSYSRINEQY	-	TRBV6-2/TRBV6-3	TRBJ2-7	-